A selection of T cell receptor beta chains follows, all from one sample in a study of early T cells in non-severe SARS-CoV-2 infection. TCRdb used MiXCR to reprocess the 5' RACE reads, holding one entry per CDR3 protein. Counted here are around 21,000 distinct CDR3 sequences, 5.7% occurring once; the ten biggest clones make up 14%. The input for sequencing was whole blood, taken at baseline. The origin of the receptors is an adult who was a healthcare worker with PCR-confirmed SARS-CoV-2 infection or an uninfected control (not recorded which). The CDR3 runs from the conserved cysteine through the conserved F or W. Fields, in order: CDR3 protein, CDR3 DNA, CDR3 length, V gene, J gene, D gene, clone size. A D gene is named only where the DNA matches it firmly. Size is stated for part of the rows, as once, few or many counts, or as a class when the clone is expanded.

CASSLARQKKETQYF	TGTGCCAGCAGCTTGGCAAGGCAGAAGAAAGAGACCCAGTACTTC	15	TRBV5-6	TRBJ2-5	.	many
CASSLGVKVDKNIQYF	TGCGCCAGCAGCTTAGGCGTGAAGGTAGACAAAAACATTCAGTACTTC	16	TRBV5-1	TRBJ2-4	.	many
CASSPNRGFDGYTF	TGTGCCAGCTCACCAAACAGGGGTTTTGATGGCTACACCTTC	14	TRBV18	TRBJ1-2	TRBD1	.
CASSPQLAYNEQFF	TGTGCCAGCAGCCCACAACTAGCGTACAATGAGCAGTTCTTC	14	TRBV7-6	TRBJ2-1	TRBD2	few
CASSYGTSGSTDTQYF	TGTGCCAGCAGTTACGGGACTAGCGGTTCCACAGATACGCAGTATTTT	16	TRBV6-2/TRBV6-3	TRBJ2-3	TRBD2	many
CASSDWTGNTEAFF	TGTGCCAGCAGTGATTGGACAGGGAACACTGAAGCTTTCTTT	14	TRBV28	TRBJ1-1	TRBD1	many
CASSRTKWRIF	TGCGCCAGCAGCAGGACAAAGTGGAGGATTTTT	11	TRBV4-3	TRBJ2-2	.	.
CAWSVSVRSMLGF	TGTGCCTGGAGTGTATCAGTGAGGAGCATGTTAGGCTTT	13	TRBV30	TRBJ1-4	.	many
CAWAGTENQPQHF	TGTGCCTGGGCCGGGACGGAGAATCAGCCCCAGCATTTT	13	TRBV30	TRBJ1-5	.	.
CASSPIEGIYNEQFF	TGTGCCAGCTCACCGATCGAGGGTATCTACAATGAGCAGTTCTTC	15	TRBV18	TRBJ2-1	.	many
CASSRTGANYGYTF	TGTGCCAGCAGTCGGACAGGAGCTAACTATGGCTACACCTTC	14	TRBV6-2/TRBV6-3	TRBJ1-2	TRBD1	many
CAWSVQGKPQHF	TGTGCCTGGAGTGTACAGGGGAAGCCCCAGCATTTT	12	TRBV30	TRBJ1-5	TRBD1	few
CASSSSGPTDEKLFF	TGTGCCAGCAGCTCCTCAGGACCAACTGATGAAAAACTGTTTTTT	15	TRBV7-8	TRBJ1-4	.	.
CAISEGERWDF	TGTGCCATCAGTGAAGGGGAGAGGTGGGATTTT	11	TRBV10-3	TRBJ2-3	.	many
CASSLASTGLTYEQYF	TGCGCCAGCAGCTTGGCCTCCACAGGACTGACCTACGAGCAGTACTTC	16	TRBV5-1	TRBJ2-7	.	medium-sized
CASSRGLSAGEQYF	TGTGCCAGCAGCAGGGGACTATCCGCGGGCGAGCAGTACTTC	14	TRBV5-5	TRBJ2-7	TRBD2	few
CASALGQINEQFF	TGTGCCAGTGCTTTGGGACAAATCAATGAGCAGTTCTTC	13	TRBV6-5	TRBJ2-1	.	many
CASSETGDGNEQFF	TGTGCCAGTAGTGAAACAGGGGACGGAAATGAGCAGTTCTTC	14	TRBV25-1	TRBJ2-1	TRBD1	.
CASSLRDSRSRAFF	TGTGCCAGCAGCCTTAGGGACAGCCGTTCCAGGGCTTTCTTT	14	TRBV2	TRBJ1-1	TRBD1	many
CSVDIQSTDTQYF	TGCAGCGTTGATATCCAAAGCACAGATACGCAGTATTTT	13	TRBV29-1	TRBJ2-3	.	few
CASSLVGEQFF	TGTGCCAGCAGCTTGGTCGGGGAGCAGTTCTTC	11	TRBV5-6	TRBJ2-1	.	.
CASSQVGQTSYEQYF	TGTGCCAGCAGCCAAGTTGGCCAAACGTCCTACGAGCAGTACTTC	15	TRBV14	TRBJ2-7	.	many
CAWSDIAGATGELFF	TGTGCCTGGAGTGACATAGCGGGGGCCACCGGGGAGCTGTTTTTT	15	TRBV30	TRBJ2-2	TRBD2	many
CASSPLTGGTEAFF	TGTGCCAGCAGCCCGCTAACAGGGGGCACTGAAGCTTTCTTT	14	TRBV7-9	TRBJ1-1	TRBD1	many
CASSFGNTGELFF	TGTGCCAGCAGCTTTGGCAACACCGGGGAGCTGTTTTTT	13	TRBV11-1	TRBJ2-2	.	few
CASSLPGQGLYEQYF	TGTGCCAGCAGCTTACCGGGACAGGGTCTCTACGAGCAGTACTTC	15	TRBV5-4	TRBJ2-7	TRBD1	many
CASSYSSSFGEAFF	TGTGCCAGCAGTTACTCGTCATCATTTGGTGAAGCTTTCTTT	14	TRBV6-6	TRBJ1-1	.	.
CASSPFVGYGNTIYF	TGTGCCAGCAGCCCCTTCGTGGGGTATGGAAACACCATATATTTT	15	TRBV14	TRBJ1-3	.	many
CASSYYGVWTYSTEAFF	TGTGCCAGCAGTTACTACGGTGTTTGGACGTACTCCACCGAAGCTTTCTTT	17	TRBV6-6	TRBJ1-1	.	few
CASSPGITREQFF	TGTGCCAGCAGCCCCGGGATTACGCGTGAGCAGTTCTTC	13	TRBV7-2	TRBJ2-1	.	few
CASSFGDEQYF	TGTGCCAGCAGTTTCGGGGACGAGCAGTACTTC	11	TRBV12-3/TRBV12-4	TRBJ2-7	.	many
CASSSPGDQPQHF	TGTGCCAGCAGCTCGCCAGGGGATCAGCCCCAGCATTTT	13	TRBV7-2	TRBJ1-5	.	many
CASSDGTRSLGNQPQHF	TGTGCCAGCAGTGACGGTACTCGGAGCTTGGGCAATCAGCCCCAGCATTTT	17	TRBV12-3/TRBV12-4	TRBJ1-5	.	many
CAWSAGLNQPQHF	TGTGCCTGGAGTGCTGGGCTCAATCAGCCCCAGCATTTT	13	TRBV30	TRBJ1-5	.	many
CASSIDLLANVLTF	TGTGCCAGTAGTATAGATCTCCTGGCCAACGTCCTGACTTTC	14	TRBV19	TRBJ2-6	.	medium-sized
CASSWSGGPRQPQHF	TGTGCCAGCAGTTGGTCCGGGGGGCCGAGGCAGCCCCAGCATTTT	15	TRBV6-2/TRBV6-3	TRBJ1-5	.	.
CATSDPVAGGTDTQYF	TGTGCCACCAGTGATCCCGTAGCGGGGGGAACAGATACGCAGTATTTT	16	TRBV24-1	TRBJ2-3	TRBD2	few
CASSQTRDSSTDTQYF	TGTGCCAGCAGTCAAACCCGGGACAGTAGCACAGATACGCAGTATTTT	16	TRBV6-5	TRBJ2-3	TRBD1	few
CASSPWSSSTDTQYF	TGTGCCAGCAGTCCCTGGAGTTCTAGCACAGATACGCAGTATTTT	15	TRBV7-2	TRBJ2-3	.	.
CASSQDGAMYGYTF	TGCGCCAGCAGCCAAGATGGAGCAATGTATGGCTACACCTTC	14	TRBV4-3	TRBJ1-2	.	many
CASSYSSGEQYF	TGTGCCAGCAGTTACTCGAGTGGCGAGCAGTACTTC	12	TRBV6-2/TRBV6-3	TRBJ2-7	.	medium-sized
CASSPPGQGTIQYF	TGTGCCAGCTCACCACCTGGACAGGGGACAATTCAGTACTTC	14	TRBV18	TRBJ2-4	TRBD1	many
CASTNRDTYNEQFF	TGTGCCAGCACCAACCGGGACACTTACAATGAGCAGTTCTTC	14	TRBV12-3/TRBV12-4	TRBJ2-1	.	many
CATSRDTGQGSSPLHF	TGTGCCACCAGCAGAGATACGGGACAGGGTAGTTCACCCCTCCACTTT	16	TRBV15	TRBJ1-6	TRBD1	few
CSYWGFSEAFF	TGCAGCTACTGGGGCTTCAGTGAAGCTTTCTTT	11	TRBV29-1	TRBJ1-1	.	.